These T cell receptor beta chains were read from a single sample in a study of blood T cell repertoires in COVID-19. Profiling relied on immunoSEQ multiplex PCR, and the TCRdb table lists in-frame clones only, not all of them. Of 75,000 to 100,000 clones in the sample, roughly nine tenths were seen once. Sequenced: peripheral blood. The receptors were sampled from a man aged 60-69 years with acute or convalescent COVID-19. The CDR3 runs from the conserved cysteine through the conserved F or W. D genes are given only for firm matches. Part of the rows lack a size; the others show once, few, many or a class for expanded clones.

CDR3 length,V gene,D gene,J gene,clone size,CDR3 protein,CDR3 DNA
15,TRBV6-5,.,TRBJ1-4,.,CASSYSQGRSEKLFF,TGTGCCAGCAGTTACTCGCAGGGAAGGAGTGAAAAACTGTTTTTT
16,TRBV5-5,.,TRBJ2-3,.,CASSLSPGLRADTQYF,TGTGCCAGCAGCTTGAGCCCGGGCCTGAGGGCAGATACGCAGTATTTT
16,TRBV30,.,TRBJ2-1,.,CAWRDGETSFYNEQFF,TGTGCCTGGAGAGACGGGGAGACAAGCTTCTACAATGAGCAGTTCTTC
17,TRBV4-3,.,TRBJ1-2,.,CASSQDRGTGRNYGYTF,TGCGCCAGCAGCCAAGATCGGGGAACAGGGAGAAACTATGGCTACACCTTC
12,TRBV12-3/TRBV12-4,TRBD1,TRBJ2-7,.,CASSETGDEQYF,TGTGCCAGCAGTGAAACAGGGGACGAGCAGTACTTC
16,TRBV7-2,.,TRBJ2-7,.,CASSFIDGVPSKEQYF,TGTGCCAGCAGCTTTATCGACGGAGTACCTTCCAAAGAGCAGTACTTC
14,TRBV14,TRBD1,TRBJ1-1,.,CASSKTGLNTEAFF,TGTGCCAGCAGCAAGACAGGGCTGAACACTGAAGCTTTCTTT
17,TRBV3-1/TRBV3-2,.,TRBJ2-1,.,CASSRVNRDGFYNEQFF,TGTGCCAGCAGCCGGGTCAACAGGGACGGTTTTTACAATGAGCAGTTCTTC
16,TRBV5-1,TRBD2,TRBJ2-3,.,CASRSPSGDSTDTQYF,TGCGCCAGCAGGTCGCCTAGCGGTGATAGCACAGATACGCAGTATTTT
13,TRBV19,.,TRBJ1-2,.,CASSFQGGHGYTF,TGTGCCAGTAGTTTTCAGGGCGGTCATGGCTACACCTTC
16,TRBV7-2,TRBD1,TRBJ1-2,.,CASSQLTGTGSYGYTF,TGTGCCAGCAGTCAGCTGACCGGGACAGGGTCCTATGGCTACACCTTC
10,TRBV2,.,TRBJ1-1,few,CASGGAEAFF,TGTGCCAGCGGGGGGGCTGAAGCTTTCTTT
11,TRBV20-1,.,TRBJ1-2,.,CSASRDYGYTF,TGCAGTGCTAGCAGGGACTATGGCTACACCTTC
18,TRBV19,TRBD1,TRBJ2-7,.,CASSSDNPGTGSSYEQYF,TGTGCCAGTAGTTCCGATAACCCCGGGACAGGGAGCTCCTACGAGCAGTACTTC
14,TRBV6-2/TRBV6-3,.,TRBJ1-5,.,CASSSGASGQPQHF,TGTGCCAGCAGTTCCGGAGCTTCTGGTCAGCCCCAGCATTTT
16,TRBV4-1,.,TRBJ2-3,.,CASSPPVAGSTDTQYF,TGCGCCAGCAGCCCCCCGGTGGCGGGAAGCACAGATACGCAGTATTTT
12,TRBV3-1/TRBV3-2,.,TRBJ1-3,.,CASSPSGNTIYF,TGTGCCAGCAGCCCTTCGGGAAACACCATATATTTT
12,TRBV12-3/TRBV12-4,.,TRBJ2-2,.,CANRGWTGELFF,TGTGCCAATAGGGGTTGGACCGGGGAGCTGTTTTTT
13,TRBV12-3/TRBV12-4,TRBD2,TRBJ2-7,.,CASSLASGYEQYF,TGTGCCAGCAGTTTGGCTAGCGGGTACGAGCAGTACTTC
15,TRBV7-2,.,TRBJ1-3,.,CASSRPGTPGNTIYF,TGTGCCAGCAGCCGGCCTGGGACACCCGGAAACACCATATATTTT
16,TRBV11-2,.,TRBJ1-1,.,CASSYLTGPLNTEAFF,TGTGCCAGCAGCTATTTGACAGGACCCCTGAACACTGAAGCTTTCTTT
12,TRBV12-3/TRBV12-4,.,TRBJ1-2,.,CASNRIQHGYTF,TGTGCCAGCAATCGTATACAACATGGCTACACCTTC
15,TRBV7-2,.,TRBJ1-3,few,CASSLFRSSGNTIYF,TGTGCCAGCAGCTTATTTCGTTCCAGTGGAAACACCATATATTTT
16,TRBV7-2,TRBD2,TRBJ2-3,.,CASSLLAGGRTDTQYF,TGTGCCAGCAGCTTACTTGCGGGGGGGCGCACAGATACGCAGTATTTT
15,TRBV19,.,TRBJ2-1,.,CASSQNEGLRNEQFF,TGTGCCAGTAGTCAAAATGAGGGTCTACGGAATGAGCAGTTCTTC
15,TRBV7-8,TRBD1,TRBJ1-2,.,CASSPGQGHLNGYTF,TGTGCCAGCAGCCCAGGACAGGGTCATTTGAATGGCTACACCTTC
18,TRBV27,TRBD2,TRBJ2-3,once,CASSPTTGTRTSTDTQYF,TGTGCCAGCAGTCCCACGACCGGGACTAGAACTAGCACAGATACGCAGTATTTT
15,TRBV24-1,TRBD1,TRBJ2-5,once,CATSGQGVGQETQYF,TGTGCCACCAGTGGACAGGGTGTCGGGCAAGAGACCCAGTACTTC
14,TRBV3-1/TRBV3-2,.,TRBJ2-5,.,CASLLTQGPETQYF,TGTGCCAGCCTCCTCACTCAGGGGCCAGAGACCCAGTACTTC
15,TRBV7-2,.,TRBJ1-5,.,CASSLAGRSNQPQHF,TGTGCCAGCAGCTTAGCGGGGCGGAGCAATCAGCCCCAGCATTTT
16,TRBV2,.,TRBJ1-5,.,CASSEGGVRGGQPQHF,TGTGCCAGCAGTGAAGGCGGGGTGAGGGGTGGCCAGCCCCAGCATTTT
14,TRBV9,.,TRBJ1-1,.,CASSVDEDWTEAFF,TGTGCCAGCAGCGTAGATGAGGACTGGACTGAAGCTTTCTTT
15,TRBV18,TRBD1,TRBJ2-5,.,CASSPTGGKVETQYF,TGTGCCAGCTCACCGACAGGGGGCAAGGTAGAGACCCAGTACTTC
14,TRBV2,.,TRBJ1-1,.,CASSVDRLNTEAFF,TGTGCCAGCAGCGTCGACAGGCTGAACACTGAAGCTTTCTTT
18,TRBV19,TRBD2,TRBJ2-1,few,CASSTQSGTSGGSNEQFF,TGTGCCAGTAGTACCCAGTCCGGGACTAGCGGGGGAAGCAATGAGCAGTTCTTC
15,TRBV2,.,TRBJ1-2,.,CASVFQNVANYGYTF,TGTGCCAGCGTCTTTCAAAACGTAGCTAACTATGGCTACACCTTC
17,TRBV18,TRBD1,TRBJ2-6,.,CASSPTGGLSGANVLTF,TGTGCCAGCTCACCGACAGGGGGCTTATCGGGGGCCAACGTCCTGACTTTC
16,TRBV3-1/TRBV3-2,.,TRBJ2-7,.,CASSQDPWGSPYEQYF,TGTGCCAGCAGCCAAGATCCCTGGGGCAGTCCCTACGAGCAGTACTTC
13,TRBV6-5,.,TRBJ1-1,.,CASSTTLNTEAFF,TGTGCCAGCAGTACGACACTGAACACTGAAGCTTTCTTT
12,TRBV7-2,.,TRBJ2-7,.,CASSLVGRGQYF,TGTGCCAGCAGCTTAGTCGGCCGGGGGCAGTACTTC
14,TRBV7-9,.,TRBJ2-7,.,CASSFASGRGEQYF,TGTGCCAGCAGCTTTGCATCCGGGAGAGGGGAGCAGTACTTC
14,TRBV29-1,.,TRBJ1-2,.,CSVEERGYRDGYTF,TGCAGCGTTGAAGAGAGGGGGTACAGGGATGGCTACACCTTC
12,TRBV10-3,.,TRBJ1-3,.,CAIMSSGNTIYF,TGTGCCATCATGAGCTCTGGAAACACCATATATTTT
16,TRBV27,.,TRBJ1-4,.,CASSSTEQGWGEKLFF,TGTGCCAGCAGTTCTACCGAACAGGGCTGGGGTGAAAAACTGTTTTTT
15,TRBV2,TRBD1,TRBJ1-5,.,CASTIADRTNQPQHF,TGTGCCAGCACGATTGCGGACAGGACTAATCAGCCCCAGCATTTT
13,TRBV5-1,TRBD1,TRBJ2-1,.,CASSWTGVNEQFF,TGCGCCAGCAGCTGGACAGGGGTCAATGAGCAGTTCTTC
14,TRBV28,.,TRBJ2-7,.,CASSLVRQAHEQYF,TGTGCCAGCAGTTTGGTTAGACAGGCCCACGAGCAGTACTTC
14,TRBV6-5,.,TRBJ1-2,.,CASTETGRKDGYTF,TGTGCCAGCACCGAGACAGGACGGAAAGATGGCTACACCTTC
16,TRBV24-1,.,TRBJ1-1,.,CATSEPLYSRVTEAFF,TGTGCCACCAGTGAACCCCTATATTCTCGGGTTACTGAAGCTTTCTTT
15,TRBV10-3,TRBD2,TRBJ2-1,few,CAISDPGGGSAEQFF,TGTGCCATCAGTGATCCCGGGGGGGGCTCGGCTGAGCAGTTCTTC
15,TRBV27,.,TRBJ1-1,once,CASSLGGRGNTEAFF,TGTGCCAGCAGTTTGGGGGGAAGAGGGAACACTGAAGCTTTCTTT